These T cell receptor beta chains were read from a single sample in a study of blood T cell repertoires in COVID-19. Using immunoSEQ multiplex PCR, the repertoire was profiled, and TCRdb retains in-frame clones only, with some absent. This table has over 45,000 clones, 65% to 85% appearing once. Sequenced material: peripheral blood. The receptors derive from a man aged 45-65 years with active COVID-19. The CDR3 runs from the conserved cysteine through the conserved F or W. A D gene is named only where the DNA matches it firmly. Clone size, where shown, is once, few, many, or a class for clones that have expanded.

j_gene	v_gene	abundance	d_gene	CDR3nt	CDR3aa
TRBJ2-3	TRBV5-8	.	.	TGTGCCAGCAGCTTGCAAGGGGTTTACACAGATACGCAGTATTTT	CASSLQGVYTDTQYF
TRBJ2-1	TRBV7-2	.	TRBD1	TGTGCCAGCAGCTTAGCCGGGACAGCCTACAATGAGCAGTTCTTC	CASSLAGTAYNEQFF
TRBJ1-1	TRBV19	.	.	TGTGCCAGTAGTATTGGGCCGACCACTGAAGCTTTCTTT	CASSIGPTTEAFF
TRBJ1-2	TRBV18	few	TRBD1	TGTGCCAGCTCACCAGACAGGGTCTATGGCTACACCTTC	CASSPDRVYGYTF
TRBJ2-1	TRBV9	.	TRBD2	TGTGCCAGCAGCGTAGAGGGGACTAGCGGGGGGTTCAATGAGCAGTTCTTC	CASSVEGTSGGFNEQFF
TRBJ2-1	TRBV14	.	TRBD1	TGTGCCAGCAGCCAGTACAGGGGTGGGACATATGAGCAGTTCTTC	CASSQYRGGTYEQFF
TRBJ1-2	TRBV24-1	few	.	TGTGCCACCAGTGAGTATCCGGACAGTTCCTATGGCTACACCTTC	CATSEYPDSSYGYTF
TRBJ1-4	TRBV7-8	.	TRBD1	TGTGCCAGCAGCTTAGCGAGGGGGCTGGGTAATGAAAAACTGTTTTTT	CASSLARGLGNEKLFF
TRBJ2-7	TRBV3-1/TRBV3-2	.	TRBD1	TGTGCCAGCAGCCCTTGGGACAGCTACGAGCAGTACTTC	CASSPWDSYEQYF
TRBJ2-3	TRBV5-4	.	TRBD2	TGTGCCAGCAGCTTGGGGGCTAGCGGGGGCCGGGGAGATACGCAGTATTTT	CASSLGASGGRGDTQYF